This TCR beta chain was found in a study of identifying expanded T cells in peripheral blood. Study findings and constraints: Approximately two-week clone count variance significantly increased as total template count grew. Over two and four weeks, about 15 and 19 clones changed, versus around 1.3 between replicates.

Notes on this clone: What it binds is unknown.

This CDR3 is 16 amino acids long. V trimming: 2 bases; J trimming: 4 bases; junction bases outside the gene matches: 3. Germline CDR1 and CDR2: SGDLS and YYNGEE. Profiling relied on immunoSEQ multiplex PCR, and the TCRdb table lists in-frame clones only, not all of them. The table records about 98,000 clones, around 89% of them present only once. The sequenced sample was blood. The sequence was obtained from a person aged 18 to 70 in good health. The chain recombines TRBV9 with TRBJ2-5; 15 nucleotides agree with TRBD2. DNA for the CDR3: TGTGCCAGCAGCGTTGGACTAGCGGGAGGGGGAGAGACCCAGTACTTC. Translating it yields CASSVGLAGGGETQYF.